What follows are 21 T cell receptor beta chains derived from one specimen sequenced in a study of identical twins. MiXCR, applied by TCRdb to the 5' RACE reads, yields one record per CDR3 protein. The sample holds 200,000 to 250,000 distinct CDR3 sequences, 12% seen once. The same specimen was also included in a second study, on yellow fever vaccine responses in identical twins.

Sequenced material: memory (CD45RO+) T cells sorted from blood. Receptor source: a woman under 30 in good health.

This clonotype was counted only a few times. V usage is TRBV5-1 and J usage is TRBJ2-1; a weak D match, TRBD2 (6 bases). Trimming pared 4 bases from V and 6 bases from J, leaving 11 bases between. The CDR3 has 13 residues. CDR1 is SGHRS, CDR2 YFSETQ, per germline. The CDR3 loop is CASSQGLSNEQFF. CDR3 nucleotides: TGCGCCAGCAGCCAGGGACTCTCCAATGAGCAGTTCTTC.

The rearrangement uses TRBV7-2 and TRBJ2-1; D call uncertain. Germline CDR1 SGHTA, CDR2 FQGNSA. The germline V and J ends were trimmed by 1 base and 7 bases, with 11 bases remaining between them. The CDR3 runs to 14 residues. CDR3 protein: CASSLVLGLNEQFF. The CDR3 DNA reads TGTGCCAGCAGCTTAGTGCTAGGTTTAAATGAGCAGTTCTTC.

V gene TRBV15 combines with J gene TRBJ1-1; maybe TRBD1 (5 bases). This CDR3 comprises 15 residues. Per germline, CDR1 LNHNV and CDR2 YYDKDF (reference sequence). V lost 4 bases and J lost 0, with 12 bases in between. For the CDR3, the DNA is TGTGCCACCAGCACAAAACAGGATATGAACACTGAAGCTTTCTTT. This codes for CATSTKQDMNTEAFF.

This clonotype was seen more than once but under ten times. In DNA, the CDR3 is TGTGCCAGCAGCACAAACAGGGGGTCCTACGAGCAGTACTTC. Residues: CASSTNRGSYEQYF. The rearrangement links TRBV7-2 to TRBJ2-7; 8 bases map to TRBD1. Germline assignment: CDR1 SGHTA and CDR2 FQGNSA. The CDR3 runs 14 residues. The trim removed 5 bases at V and 1 base at J, leaving 4 bases unmatched.

The chain recombines TRBV11-1 with TRBJ2-7, with 9 bases that match TRBD1. V shed 6 bases, J shed 5 bases, and the junction held 11 bases outside the gene matches. The CDR3 spans 15 residues. Germline V gene sequence: CDR1 SGHAT, CDR2 FQDESV (reference sequence). CDR3 loop: CASRGTGSFPDEQYF. The DNA of the CDR3 is TGTGCCAGCAGGGGGACAGGGAGTTTCCCGGACGAGCAGTACTTC.

The table lists this clonotype with a few counts. This chain uses TRBV20-1 with TRBJ2-5; 8 bases map to TRBD1. The CDR3 is 14 amino acids. The germline gives CDR1 DFQATT, CDR2 SNEGSKA (reference sequence). V was pared by 0 bases and J by 3 bases, with 3 bases of the junction left unmatched. CDR3 in amino acids: CSARDWGQEETQYF. The CDR3 DNA reads as TGCAGTGCTAGAGATTGGGGACAGGAAGAGACCCAGTACTTC.

This clonotype showed up just a few times. The chain couples TRBV6-2 or TRBV6-3 to TRBJ1-6, with 9 bases matching TRBD1. The ends lost 7 bases at V and 11 bases at J; junction bases unmatched: 12. The CDR3 extends over 15 amino acids. From germline, CDR1 is MNHEY and CDR2 SVGEGT. DNA for the CDR3: TGTGCCAGCAAGTACCCCGGAACAGGGGGCACACCCCTCCACTTT. This encodes CASKYPGTGGTPLHF.

The chain couples TRBV4-1 to TRBJ2-5; 9 nucleotides match TRBD2. With 4 bases clipped from V and 4 bases from J, the junction kept 16 bases outside the gene matches. The CDR3 consists of 18 residues. The germline gives CDR1 MGHRA, CDR2 YSYEKL. CDR3 sequence: CASSPPPGSAGGRETQYF. The CDR3 DNA is TGCGCCAGCAGCCCCCCCCCTGGATCAGCGGGGGGCCGAGAGACCCAGTACTTC.

This rearrangement joins TRBV15 to TRBJ2-5, with 7 bases that match TRBD2. J gave up 4 bases and V 6 bases, and 8 bases lay outside the gene matches. CDR3 size: 14 residues. Germline CDR1 reads LNHNV; CDR2 reads YYDKDF (reference sequence). The CDR3 protein is CATRGPWEGETQYF. In DNA form, the CDR3 reads TGTGCCACCAGAGGACCCTGGGAGGGAGAGACCCAGTACTTC.

This clonotype was observed many times. The rearrangement uses TRBV5-1 and TRBJ2-6, with D possibly TRBD2 on 5 matching bases. There are 19 residues in the CDR3. Deletions cut 4 bases from V and 0 bases from J, with 20 bases between. Germline V CDR1 and CDR2: SGHRS, YFSETQ. The CDR3 region is CASSHYGELSYSGANVLTF. The CDR3 region has the DNA TGCGCCAGCAGCCACTACGGGGAATTAAGCTACTCTGGGGCCAACGTCCTGACTTTC.

This clonotype was observed many times. This chain connects TRBV20-1 to TRBJ2-5; D is perhaps TRBD2 (5 bases). Trimming stripped 0 bases from V and 5 bases from J, with 13 bases between. The CDR3 has 14 amino acids. Germline values: CDR1 DFQATT, CDR2 SNEGSKA (reference sequence). The CDR3 loop reads CSARDGITTETQYF. CDR3 bases: TGCAGTGCTAGAGACGGGATTACCACGGAGACCCAGTACTTC.

This clonotype was observed at least ten times. This chain connects TRBV5-1 to TRBJ2-2; 8 nucleotides align to TRBD1. This CDR3 is built from 14 residues. The V gene's germline CDR1 is SGHRS and CDR2 YFSETQ. Trimming removed 5 bases from V and 6 bases from J; junction bases left unmatched: 6. CDR3 sequence: CASRGLDRAGELFF. The CDR3 DNA reads as TGCGCCAGCAGGGGATTGGACAGGGCCGGGGAGCTGTTTTTT.

Only a few counts were recorded for this clonotype. The chain joins TRBV2 to TRBJ2-6, with 7 bases aligning to TRBD1. Germline V gives CDR1 SNHLY, CDR2 FYNNEI. CDR3 size: 16 residues. J was trimmed by 0 bases and V by 10 bases; bases with no gene match: 9. The CDR3 region is CAIPTGPPSGANVLTF. DNA of the CDR3: TGTGCCATCCCGACAGGGCCACCCTCTGGGGCCAACGTCCTGACTTTC.

This clonotype has a count of ten or more. The J gene is TRBJ1-4, the V gene TRBV12-3 or TRBV12-4, with D possibly matching TRBD1 (5 bases). Trimming stripped 5 bases from V and 0 bases from J, with 13 bases between. The CDR3 is 16 amino acids. CDR3 bases: TGTGCCAGCAGTGGAGGGTCGACAGCAACTAATGAAAAACTGTTTTTT. It encodes CASSGGSTATNEKLFF.

This clonotype was seen repeatedly, ten times or more. V gene TRBV5-6 combines with J gene TRBJ2-2; the D gene is possibly TRBD1 (5 bases). The V end lost 2 bases, the J end lost 3 bases, and 14 bases lay between the germline ends. Germline CDR1 SGHDT, CDR2 YYEEEE. CDR3 length: 16 residues. The CDR3: CASSFMTADDTGELFF. The CDR3 coding sequence is TGTGCCAGCAGCTTTATGACAGCAGACGACACCGGGGAGCTGTTTTTT.

This clonotype was seen at least ten times. The chain employs TRBV10-3 and TRBJ1-5; D remains unclear. This CDR3 is 15 amino acids long. Per the germline V gene, CDR1 is ENHRY and CDR2 is SYGVKD. V lost 2 bases, J lost 1 base, and 9 bases lay in between. The CDR3 here is CAISEGRKSNQPQHF. The CDR3 region has the DNA TGTGCCATCAGTGAGGGCAGGAAGAGCAATCAGCCCCAGCATTTT.

The chain couples TRBV4-1 to TRBJ2-5; D is possibly TRBD2 (7 bases). Germline V CDR1 and CDR2: MGHRA, YSYEKL. V lost 1 base and J 7 bases, leaving 13 bases between the germline ends. CDR3 size: 14 residues. The CDR3 here is CASSQGREGVTQYF. The CDR3 bases are TGCGCCAGCAGCCAAGGCAGGGAGGGGGTGACCCAGTACTTC.

This clonotype occurred many times. V usage is TRBV2 and J usage is TRBJ1-1, with no clear D. The CDR3 has 13 amino acids. Germline CDR1 SNHLY, CDR2 FYNNEI. Trimming shortened V by 2 bases and J by 0 bases, and 4 bases separated the two germline ends. CDR3 sequence reads: CASSESVNTEAFF. In DNA form, the CDR3 reads TGTGCCAGCAGTGAAAGCGTGAACACTGAAGCTTTCTTT.

This clonotype was seen many times. The germline gene is not matched at one end of the junction; a read error may be the cause. The chain links TRBV7-7 to TRBJ2-3; the D is unclear. CDR1 and CDR2 from the germline V gene are SSHAT and FNYEAQ (reference sequence). This CDR3 region has 13 residues. The CDR3 sequence is CASSYGSTDTQYF. CDR3 in DNA: TGTGCTAGCAGCTACGGTAGCACAGATACGCAGTATTTT.

This clonotype was seen only a few times. The CDR3 spells CASSLKSTSGGLNEQFF. CDR3 coding DNA: TGTGCCAGCAGCTTAAAATCGACTAGCGGGGGGTTGAATGAGCAGTTCTTC. The chain is built from TRBV7-3 and TRBJ2-1; TRBD2 agrees at 13 bases. Trimming removed 1 base from V and 7 bases from J; junction bases left unmatched: 7. Germline CDR1 reads SGHTA; CDR2 reads FQGTGA. The CDR3 has 17 amino acids. Together with reference TRBV7-3 and TRBJ2-1, the CDR3 gives the full variable domain: GAGVSQTPSNKVTEKGKYVELRCDPISGHTALYWYRQSLGQGPEFLIYFQGTGAADDSGLPNDRFFAVRPEGSVSTLKIQRTERGDSAVYLCASSLKSTSGGLNEQFFGPGTRLTVL.

This clonotype was seen a few times. The chain joins TRBV10-2 to TRBJ2-5; D not certain. CDR3 length equals 13 residues. The germline V and J ends were trimmed by 4 bases and 2 bases, with 8 bases remaining between them. The germline gives CDR1 WSHSY, CDR2 SAAADI. CDR3 DNA: TGCGCCAGCAGTGTGGGCCGGCAAGAGACCCAGTACTTC. Encoded protein: CASSVGRQETQYF.